This TCR beta chain was sequenced during a study of OX40 agonist ivuxolimab in advanced cancers. Looking at the study overall: Three patients had partial responses: one hepatocellular carcinoma, two cutaneous melanoma. Whole-study results and caveats: Relatively little clonal expansion, among the lowest observed, appeared in partial responders at 0.1-3.0 mg/kg.

The J segment lost 5 bases and the V segment lost 3 bases, leaving 5 bases of the junction unmatched. CDR3 length: 14 amino acids. The V gene's germline CDR1 is SQVTM and CDR2 ANQGSEA. Assay: immunoSEQ multiplex PCR; the TCRdb copy retains only in-frame clones and omits some. This sample yields 57,000 or so clones, of which less than 90% are seen a single time; roughly 4.4% belongs to the top ten. As to this clone: Its antigen remains unidentified.

J is TRBJ2-1 and V is TRBV29-1; 9 bases align to TRBD1. This receptor was obtained from an adult with an advanced solid tumor such as melanoma, head and neck, liver or kidney cancer. The sequencing here drew on CD4+ or CD8+ T cells sorted from blood, taken in a trial of the OX40 agonist ivuxolimab. The CDR3 region is CSVDRTGANNEQFF. The CDR3 region has the DNA TGCAGCGTTGACCGGACAGGGGCGAACAATGAGCAGTTCTTC.